Presented here are 3 T cell receptor beta chains from one specimen sequenced in a study of CD8 T cells in Susac syndrome. An amount of RNA that ranged from roughly 0.5 to 1 ug was reverse transcribed with random hexamers. TCRdb re-analysed the immunoSEQ multiplex PCR reads in MiXCR, keeping a single row per CDR3 protein. The sample has 150,000 to 180,000 distinct CDR3 sequences, approximately 95% seen once; the top ten hold 0.15% to 0.2%. The sample taken for sequencing was CD4+ T cells from PBMCs. The receptors originated from a human donor with Susac syndrome.

V usage is TRBV2 and J usage is TRBJ1-1, with TRBD1 as a possible D gene (6 bases). Deletions cut 8 bases from V and 1 base from J, with 11 bases between. CDR3 length: 13 amino acids. From germline, CDR1 is SNHLY and CDR2 FYNNEI. The CDR3 reads CASRKGGNTEAFF. CDR3 bases: TGTGCCAGCCGGAAAGGGGGGAACACTGAAGCTTTCTTT.

This chain joins TRBV29-1 and TRBJ2-3, with D tentatively TRBD2 (7 bases). Germline lookup yields CDR1 SQVTM and CDR2 ANQGSEA. There are 14 residues in the CDR3. In DNA, the CDR3 is TGCAGTACCGGGGAGGGGGGACTCACAGATACGCAGTATTTT. This gives the protein CSTGEGGLTDTQYF.

The rearrangement uses TRBV29-1 and TRBJ1-1; a weak D match, TRBD1 (5 bases). Trimming took 7 bases from V and 8 from J, leaving 17 bases between them. The CDR3 loop spans 12 amino acids. Germline assignment: CDR1 SQVTM and CDR2 ANQGSEA. CDR3 protein: CSGESWGREAFF. In DNA, the CDR3 is TGCAGCGGGGAAAGTTGGGGCCGAGAAGCTTTCTTT.